This T cell receptor beta chain is drawn from a study of cytomegalovirus exposure and HLA in healthy donors. Sequencing used immunoSEQ multiplex PCR; TCRdb keeps in-frame clones, though not all of them. This table holds around 150,000 clones, approximately 86% found once. Germline CDR1 reads GTSNPN; CDR2 reads SVGIG (reference sequence). V dropped 5 bases and J dropped 4; count of bases not matched to a gene: 1. This CDR3 is 13 amino acids long. The V gene is TRBV30, the J gene TRBJ1-5, with 11 bases fitting TRBD1. Sequencing was performed on PBMCs. This clonotype originated in a woman aged 18-29 years in good health and CMV-seropositive. CDR3 protein: CAWGDRGNQPQHF. DNA for the CDR3: TGTGCCTGGGGGGACAGGGGGAATCAGCCCCAGCATTTT.